These 20 T cell receptor beta chains originate from one sample sequenced in a study of cytotoxic CD8 clonotypes in ibrutinib-treated CLL. Clones were read by immunoSEQ multiplex PCR, and TCRdb kept only the in-frame ones, dropping some. The sample holds around 91,000 clones, about 82% seen once. Sequenced material: PBMCs, taken before ibrutinib treatment. The receptors derive from a human donor with chronic lymphocytic leukemia.

The table lists this clone with a count of one. This chain joins TRBV4-1 and TRBJ1-5; D remains ambiguous. Germline values: CDR1 MGHRA, CDR2 YSYEKL. The CDR3 spans 16 residues. V was trimmed by 3 bases and J by 6 bases, leaving 18 bases between them. The CDR3 reads CASSQGPAQATQPQHF. The CDR3 nucleotides read TGCGCCAGCAGCCAGGGCCCTGCTCAAGCCACTCAGCCCCAGCATTTT.

This sequence joins TRBV29-1 and TRBJ2-1; a possible D gene is TRBD2 (5 bases). Germline CDR1 and CDR2: SQVTM and ANQGSEA. This CDR3 spans 14 amino acids. In DNA form, the CDR3 reads TGCACCTTAGTTCGGGGAATCTCCTACAATGAGCAGTTCTTC. Translating it yields CTLVRGISYNEQFF.

This clone was recorded only once. The V gene is TRBV6-1, the J gene TRBJ2-5, with a tentative D call TRBD1 (6 bases). The CDR3 length is 15 residues. V dropped 3 bases and J dropped 4 bases, with 15 bases sitting between them. Germline lookup yields CDR1 MNHNS and CDR2 SASEGT. The CDR3 DNA reads TGTGCCAGCAGTGAGGGGAACAGGGTTAGAGAGACCCAGTACTTC. Translation gives CASSEGNRVRETQYF.

The chain is built from TRBV7-9 and TRBJ2-1; 10 nucleotides line up with TRBD1. Per germline, CDR1 SEHNR and CDR2 FQNEAQ (reference sequence). J gave up 3 bases and V 0 bases, and 5 bases lay outside the gene matches. The CDR3 extends over 17 amino acids. The chain's CDR3 is CASSLAATGGGYNEQFF. DNA for the CDR3: TGTGCCAGCAGCTTAGCAGCGACAGGGGGCGGCTACAATGAGCAGTTCTTC.

The chain links TRBV7-9 to TRBJ1-4, with D possibly being TRBD1 (5 bases). The CDR3 covers 13 residues. V was shortened by 2 bases and J by 7 bases, with 8 bases between the two germline ends. The V gene's germline CDR1 is SEHNR and CDR2 FQNEAQ (reference sequence). CDR3 protein: CASSLTGGEKLFF. The CDR3, as DNA: TGTGCCAGCAGCTTAACAGGAGGTGAAAAACTGTTTTTT. Filled out from reference TRBV7-9 and TRBJ1-4, the complete variable domain reads DTGVSQNPRHKITKRGQNVTFRCDPISEHNRLYWYRQTLGQGPEFLTYFQNEAQLEKSRLLSDRFSAERPKGSFSTLEIQRTEQGDSAMYLCASSLTGGEKLFFGSGTQLSVL.

CDR3 amino acids: CASSLAYSGGHNEQFF. CDR3 nucleotides: TGCGCCAGCAGCTTGGCCTATTCAGGGGGCCACAATGAGCAGTTCTTC. The J gene is TRBJ2-1, the V gene TRBV5-1; 8 bases are a match to TRBD1. The V gene end was trimmed by 0 bases and the J gene end by 5 bases; junction bases not matched to a gene: 7. This CDR3 spans 16 amino acids. The germline CDR1 and CDR2 sequences are SGHRS and YFSETQ.

The chain carries TRBV7-9 and TRBJ2-7; 9 bases align to TRBD1. Germline V lookup: CDR1 SEHNR, CDR2 FQNEAQ (reference sequence). V dropped 1 base and J dropped 5; count of bases not matched to a gene: 9. The CDR3 totals 16 residues. This CDR3 is CASSLGLGTGLHEQYF. CDR3 DNA sequence: TGTGCCAGCAGCTTAGGCCTCGGGACAGGGCTACACGAGCAGTACTTC.

The chain has TRBV27 and TRBJ2-2, with 9 bases lining up with TRBD1. Germline CDR1 and CDR2: MNHEY and SMNVEV (reference sequence). CDR3 length equals 17 residues. With 2 bases clipped from V and 3 bases from J, the junction kept 7 bases outside the gene matches. The CDR3: CASSLGTGNRYTGELFF. The CDR3 coding sequence is TGTGCCAGCAGTTTAGGGACAGGGAACCGGTACACCGGGGAGCTGTTTTTT.

V gene TRBV9 combines with J gene TRBJ2-5, with D unresolved. This CDR3 contains 18 residues. V lost 1 base to trimming and J lost 5 bases, with 24 bases between them. The germline V gene has CDR1 SGDLS and CDR2 YYNGEE. The CDR3 region has the DNA TGTGCCAGCAGCGTATCGCAGGTGACTGAGGACCCCCGGGAGACCCAGTACTTC. It is translated as CASSVSQVTEDPRETQYF.

This sequence joins TRBV6-1 and TRBJ2-2; D is ambiguous. The V end was cut by 7 bases, the J end by 6 bases, with 18 bases between. This CDR3 has 15 amino acids. Germline CDR1 reads MNHNS; CDR2 reads SASEGT. The CDR3 loop is CASKYDRANAGELFF. Written as DNA, the CDR3 is TGTGCCAGCAAATATGACCGTGCAAACGCCGGGGAGCTGTTTTTT.

The chain links TRBV5-4 to TRBJ2-1, with 7 bases fitting TRBD1. V shed 4 bases, J shed 7 bases, and the junction held 8 bases outside the gene matches. Looked up from germline, CDR1 is SGHNT and CDR2 is YYREEE (reference sequence). There are 14 residues in the CDR3. This CDR3 reads CASSRRQGKNEQFF. In nucleotides, the CDR3 is TGTGCCAGCAGCCGCAGACAGGGTAAGAATGAGCAGTTCTTC.

The chain links TRBV19 to TRBJ2-7, with no clear D. Germline loops: CDR1 LNHDA, CDR2 SQIVND (reference sequence). Trimming cost V 5 bases and J 4 bases, with 21 bases left between them. The CDR3 extends over 16 amino acids. CDR3 amino acids: CASSPTLGGQGYEQYF. In DNA form, the CDR3 reads TGTGCCAGTAGTCCCACGTTGGGCGGTCAAGGGTACGAGCAGTACTTC. Full variable domain (rest looked up from reference TRBV19 and TRBJ2-7): DGGITQSPKYLFRKEGQNVTLSCEQNLNHDAMYWYRQDPGQGLRLIYYSQIVNDFQKGDIAEGYSVSREKKESFPLTVTSAQKNPTAFYLCASSPTLGGQGYEQYFGPGTRLTVT.

The chain employs TRBV5-6 and TRBJ1-5; 9 nucleotides agree with TRBD1. The trim removed 1 base at V and 11 bases at J, leaving 10 bases unmatched. The CDR3 totals 15 residues. Germline V gene sequence: CDR1 SGHDT, CDR2 YYEEEE. CDR3 residues: CASSLRDRVLASQHF. The CDR3 DNA is TGTGCCAGCAGCTTGCGGGACAGGGTTTTAGCGTCCCAGCATTTT.

The chain joins TRBV19 to TRBJ2-7, with D perhaps being TRBD1 or TRBD2 (5 bases each). V was shortened by 1 base and J by 2 bases, with 12 bases between the two germline ends. Germline CDR1 reads LNHDA; CDR2 reads SQIVND (reference sequence). The CDR3 covers 15 residues. For the CDR3, the DNA is TGTGCCAGTAGTATAGCCGGGACGGCAACCTACGAGCAGTACTTC. It codes for CASSIAGTATYEQYF.

This chain connects TRBV18 to TRBJ1-1; D ambiguous. Deletions cut 0 bases from V and 5 bases from J, with 13 bases between. The length of the CDR3 is 15 residues. CDR1 is KGHSH, CDR2 LQKENI, per germline. Here the CDR3 reads CASSPPGGETTEAFF. The CDR3 bases are TGTGCCAGCTCACCACCGGGCGGGGAAACGACTGAAGCTTTCTTT.

The rearrangement joins TRBV6-5 to TRBJ2-7; D is uncertain. The CDR3 loop spans 14 amino acids. Trimming removed 2 bases from V and 6 bases from J, with 14 bases in between. Germline V gene data show CDR1 as MNHEY and CDR2 as SVGAGI. For the CDR3, the DNA is TGTGCCAGCAGTTACGGAGTCCTGAGGACCGAGCAGTACTTC. Amino acids: CASSYGVLRTEQYF.

The chain uses TRBV5-6 and TRBJ2-7, with TRBD2 identical over 10 bases. CDR1 is SGHDT, CDR2 YYEEEE, per germline. The V and J ends lost 1 base and 0 bases, in that order; junction bases with no gene match: 4. This CDR3 has 16 amino acids. The DNA of the CDR3 is TGTGCCAGCAGCTTGTACCGACTAGCGGGCTCCTACGAGCAGTACTTC. Protein: CASSLYRLAGSYEQYF.

The chain uses TRBV6-5 and TRBJ1-1; D is ambiguous. V lost 3 bases to trimming and J lost 2 bases, with 7 bases between them. Germline lookup yields CDR1 MNHEY and CDR2 SVGAGI. The CDR3 consists of 13 residues. CDR3 nucleotide sequence: TGTGCCAGCAGTTATCAGGTAAACACTGAAGCTTTCTTT. This gives the protein CASSYQVNTEAFF.

V is TRBV19 and J is TRBJ1-2, with TRBD1 identical over 7 bases. V lost 5 bases and J lost 2; bases outside the gene matches: 5. This CDR3 contains 14 residues. Looked up from germline, CDR1 is LNHDA and CDR2 is SQIVND (reference sequence). The CDR3 DNA sequence: TGTGCCAGTAGTGCCCAGACAGGGAACTATGGCTACACCTTC. This sequence encodes CASSAQTGNYGYTF.

V gene TRBV19 combines with J gene TRBJ2-5; unclear D gene. This CDR3 contains 13 residues. V was cut by 8 bases and J by 0 bases, with 10 bases left in between. The germline V gene has CDR1 LNHDA and CDR2 SQIVND (reference sequence). In DNA form, the CDR3 reads TGTGCCAGTCGTCAACCGTACCAAGAGACCCAGTACTTC. It encodes CASRQPYQETQYF.